This T cell receptor beta chain emerged from a study of neurological immune-mediated disorders (dated by TCRdb to 2018 to 2020). For the study in its entirety: Of the approximately 34 multiple sclerosis patients, about 31 had relapsing-remitting MS and 3 had secondary progressive MS. Using UMI-based sequencing, the study compared peripheral blood TCR-beta repertoires from patients with HTLV-I-associated myelopathy (HAM/TSP), patients with multiple sclerosis, and healthy controls. Of the roughly 71 subjects in the cohort, some 15 were HAM/TSP patients, about 35 were multiple sclerosis patients, and about 20 were healthy controls. The 90 to 120 TCR-beta libraries covered PBMC samples along with longitudinal samples, technical triplicates, and paired sorted CD4+ and CD8+ T-cell subsets.

The table lists this clonotype with a few counts. The specificity of this receptor is unknown. No qualities accompany the bases; no much larger clone lies one base away. The investigation overall reported the following: Expanded clones from different subjects shared no identical CDR3 amino acid sequences, which suggests that TCR-beta repertoires were private in all groups. The MS cluster showed no association with clinical or MRI features, and the authors stated that larger cohorts are needed. TCR clonal expansion was greatest in HAM/TSP patients and smallest in MS patients, who ranked below even healthy controls. In phylogenetic analysis, the repertoires of 18 of 34 MS patients grouped into a cluster of related CDR3 sequences, which suggests a possible signature at the repertoire level.

cDNA synthesis used template-switch 5'RACE with a primer carrying a 10-nucleotide random unique molecular identifier tagging each TCR transcript. Every sequencing run covered 15-18 subjects and yielded more than 180 million TCR-beta sequences. The RNeasy kit was used for extraction of total RNA. TCR-beta VDJ regions were amplified with primers for the TCR constant region and the 5'RACE anchor, using the KAPA Real-time Library Amplification kit. Sample indexes and Illumina adaptors were added in a first PCR, after which library yield was increased in a second PCR. The roughly 650 bp TCR product was size-selected on a 2% E-gel SizeSelection system after Ampure bead purification. Before pooling, library quality was assessed on a Bioanalyzer, concentration was determined with Qubit, and library quantification was performed with the Kapa Library Quantification kit. An Illumina HiSeq 2500 was used to sequence the libraries paired-end at 2 x 150 bp. To increase sequence diversity, roughly 24-32% phiX was spiked into each library pool. As for how the authors treated the data: The UMI-based MiGEC pipeline processed quality-filtered reads and removed over 80% of raw TCR sequences during error correction. VDJ genes were aligned to IMGT germline references, and clonotypes were defined by unique CDR3 amino acid sequence plus V-J genes. Clonal expansion, Shannon diversity and CDR3 relatedness (CalcPairwiseDistances, ClusterSamples) were evaluated with VDJtools, and phylogenetic trees were built with CLCbio workbench. A clone was classed as expanded if it had 8 or more unique UMIs, a cutoff based on coefficient-of-variation modelling across technical triplicates. Through fastp at Q25 and MiXCR, TCRdb rebuilt clones from the public reads, retaining in-frame beta chains. For every CDR3 protein sequence, its rows merge into one entry that carries the most common genes and DNA. The V and J calls, along with clone size, are taken from TCRdb and not from the paper's own processing. The sample profile shows approximately 68,000 distinct CDR3 sequences; approximately 5% of them were found once. The ten largest clones represent over 2% of the sample.

Via the germline V gene (reference sequence), CDR1 is SEHNR and CDR2 FQNEAQ. Inclusive of the bounding cysteine and phenylalanine, the CDR3 is 13 residues long. Only the CDR3 DNA stays, 39 bases, in frame from base 1. V is clipped by 6 bases and J by 9 bases, and the sequence between their germline boundaries is 15 bases long. Unsorted PBMC libraries were generated from 2 million PBMCs stored in RNAlater at -80 °C until RNA extraction. Multiple sclerosis patients were enrolled in a US clinical protocol under which disease progression was evaluated by magnetic resonance imaging. Peripheral blood underwent Ficoll-Hypaque density gradient centrifugation to isolate PBMCs, which were then cryopreserved in liquid nitrogen.

The specimen sequenced was PBMCs. This receptor was identified in a woman aged 70-85 years with multiple sclerosis. The chain uses TRBV7-9 and TRBJ2-1; TRBD2 is a weak D gene call, 6 bases matching. The CDR3 region: CASSTGGGSEQFF. The DNA sequence is TGTGCCAGCAGTACCGGGGGTGGTAGTGAGCAGTTCTTC.